This TCR beta chain was sequenced for a study of T cells expressing NK-cell markers. Across the study: CD3+CD56+NKG2C+, CD3+CD56+NKG2C- and CD3+CD56-NKG2C+ T cells, once sorted, supplied the TCR beta repertoires. General study points: Of CD8+ T cells, about 1.0-8% belonged to dominant NKG2C+ clonotypes in roughly 6 donors. Evidence did not settle whether expanded NKG2C+ T cell clones targeted HCMV.

CDR1 is DFQATT, CDR2 SNEGSKA, per germline (reference sequence). This CDR3 is built from 14 residues. The authors made TCR beta cDNA libraries by 5'RACE template switching. This switching added a universal primer site and UMIs. TCRdb derives one entry per CDR3 protein from the 5' RACE reads, leaving out DNA. The table lists hundreds of thousands of distinct CDR3 sequences. With respect to this clonotype: Its antigen is unknown.

Material for sequencing was blood T cells: a sorted CD56 or NKG2C T cell subset, CD4+ or CD8+ T cells, or bulk PBMC T cells (not recorded which). This clonotype was sampled from a man aged 18-70 years in good health. The V call is TRBV20-1, the J call TRBJ2-7. CDR3 amino acids: CSARDYYSTRWQYF.